This T cell receptor beta chain comes out of a study of beta chain features in type 1 diabetes. Study-wide results and caveats: The study found moderately but significantly shorter TCRB CDR3s in all four CD4+ subsets of Type 1 diabetes patients. Unsettled here was the matter of whether HLA type influences TCRB rearrangement.

This clone was seen more than once but under ten times. Its cognate antigen is unknown. By way of CD45RO/CCR7/CD25/CD127/CD95/CD27, the CD4+ regulatory, stem cell-like memory, central memory and naive cells were sorted. Expressed TCRB transcripts were sequenced after all isolated RNA was converted to cDNA. Produced via immunoSEQ multiplex PCR; TCRdb's table is partial and in-frame only. The sample consists of under 450,000 clones, approximately 15% of them appearing once. Per the germline V gene, CDR1 is SGHTA and CDR2 is FQGNSA. V dropped 4 bases and J dropped 5; count of bases not matched to a gene: 13. The CDR3 sequence is 16 residues long.

The sequenced material came from naive CD4+ T cells from blood. This receptor was taken from a man aged 25-40 years in good health. The rearrangement uses TRBV7-2 and TRBJ1-1; 7 nucleotides match TRBD1. The CDR3 DNA reads as TGTGCCAGCAGCTCACAGAACACAGGGGTTGGTACTGAAGCTTTCTTT. Its translation: CASSSQNTGVGTEAFF.